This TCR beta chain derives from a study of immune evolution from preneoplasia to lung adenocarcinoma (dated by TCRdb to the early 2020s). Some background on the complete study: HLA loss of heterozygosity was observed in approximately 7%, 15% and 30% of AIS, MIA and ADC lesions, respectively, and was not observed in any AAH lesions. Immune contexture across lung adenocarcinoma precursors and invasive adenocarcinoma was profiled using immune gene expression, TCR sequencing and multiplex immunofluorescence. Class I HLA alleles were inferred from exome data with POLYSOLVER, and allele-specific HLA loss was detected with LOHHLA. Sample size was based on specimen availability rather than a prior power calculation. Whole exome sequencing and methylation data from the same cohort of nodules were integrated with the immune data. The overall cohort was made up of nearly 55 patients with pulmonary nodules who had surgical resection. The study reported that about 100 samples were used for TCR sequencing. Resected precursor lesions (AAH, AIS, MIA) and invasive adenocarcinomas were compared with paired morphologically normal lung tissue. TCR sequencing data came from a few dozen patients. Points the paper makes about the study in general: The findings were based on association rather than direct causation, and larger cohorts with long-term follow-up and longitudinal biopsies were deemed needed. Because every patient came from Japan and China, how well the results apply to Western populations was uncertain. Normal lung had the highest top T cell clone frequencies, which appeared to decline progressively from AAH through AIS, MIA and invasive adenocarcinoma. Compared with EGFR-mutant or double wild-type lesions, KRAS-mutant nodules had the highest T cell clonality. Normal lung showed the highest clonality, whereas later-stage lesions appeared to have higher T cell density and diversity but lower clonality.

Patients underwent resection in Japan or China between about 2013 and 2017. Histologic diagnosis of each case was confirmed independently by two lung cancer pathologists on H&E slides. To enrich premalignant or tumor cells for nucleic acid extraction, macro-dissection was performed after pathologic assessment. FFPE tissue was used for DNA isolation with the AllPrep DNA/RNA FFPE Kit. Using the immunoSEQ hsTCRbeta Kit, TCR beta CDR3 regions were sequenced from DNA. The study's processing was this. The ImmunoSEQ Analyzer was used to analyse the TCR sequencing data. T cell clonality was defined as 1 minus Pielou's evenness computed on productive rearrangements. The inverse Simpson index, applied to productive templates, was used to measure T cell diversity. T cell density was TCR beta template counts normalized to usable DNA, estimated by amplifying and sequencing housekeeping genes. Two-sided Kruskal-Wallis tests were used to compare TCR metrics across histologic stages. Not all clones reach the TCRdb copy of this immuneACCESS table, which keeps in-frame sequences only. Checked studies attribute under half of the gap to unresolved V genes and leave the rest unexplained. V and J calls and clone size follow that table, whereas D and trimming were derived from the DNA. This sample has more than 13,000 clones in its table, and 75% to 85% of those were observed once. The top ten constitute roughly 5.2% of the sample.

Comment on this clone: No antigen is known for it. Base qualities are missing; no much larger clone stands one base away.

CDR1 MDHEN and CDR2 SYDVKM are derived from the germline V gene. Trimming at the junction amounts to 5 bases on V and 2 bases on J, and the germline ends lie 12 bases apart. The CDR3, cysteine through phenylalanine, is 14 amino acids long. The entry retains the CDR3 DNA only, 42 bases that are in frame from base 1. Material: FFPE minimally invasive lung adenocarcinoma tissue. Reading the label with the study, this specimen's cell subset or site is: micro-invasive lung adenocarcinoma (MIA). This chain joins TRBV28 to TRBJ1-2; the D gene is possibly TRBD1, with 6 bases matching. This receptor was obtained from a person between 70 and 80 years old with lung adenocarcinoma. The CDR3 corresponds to CASSEPQGNYGYTF. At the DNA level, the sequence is TGTGCCAGCAGTGAACCTCAGGGGAACTATGGCTACACCTTC.